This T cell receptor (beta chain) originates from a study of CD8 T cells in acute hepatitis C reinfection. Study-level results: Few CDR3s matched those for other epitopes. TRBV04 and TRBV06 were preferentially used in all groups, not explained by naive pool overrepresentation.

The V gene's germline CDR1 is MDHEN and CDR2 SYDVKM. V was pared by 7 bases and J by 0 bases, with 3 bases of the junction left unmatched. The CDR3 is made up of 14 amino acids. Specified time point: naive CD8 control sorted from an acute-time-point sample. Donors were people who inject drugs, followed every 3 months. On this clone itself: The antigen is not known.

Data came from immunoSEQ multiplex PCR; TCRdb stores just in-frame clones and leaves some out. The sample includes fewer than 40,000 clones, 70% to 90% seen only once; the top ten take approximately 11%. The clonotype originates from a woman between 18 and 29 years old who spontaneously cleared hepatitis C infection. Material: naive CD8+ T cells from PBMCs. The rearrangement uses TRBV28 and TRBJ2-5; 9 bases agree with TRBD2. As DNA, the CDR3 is TGTGCCAGCACGCGCGGGAGGGACCAAGAGACCCAGTACTTC. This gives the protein CASTRGRDQETQYF. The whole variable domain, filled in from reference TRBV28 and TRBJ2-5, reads DVKVTQSSRYLVKRTGEKVFLECVQDMDHENMFWYRQDPGLGLRLIYFSYDVKMKEKGDIPEGYSVSREKKERFSLILESASTNQTSMYLCASTRGRDQETQYFGPGTRLLVL.